The source of this T cell receptor (beta chain) is a study of OX40 agonist ivuxolimab in advanced cancers. About the study: Under the entry rules, prior anti-PD-1, anti-PD-L1 or anti-CTLA-4 therapy was allowed, and roughly 39% had some.

With autoimmune disease history or systemic immunosuppression, patients were excluded. Blood samples were obtained at baseline, cycle 4 day 1, and cycle 7 day 1. Germline lookup yields CDR1 SNHLY and CDR2 FYNNEI. This CDR3 is built from 15 residues. V trimming: 5 bases; J trimming: 0 bases; junction bases outside the gene matches: 4. TCRdb's table, derived via immunoSEQ multiplex PCR, lists solely in-frame clones and lacks some. The table shows tens of thousands of clones, with approximately 80% occurring only once. Regarding this clone: Its cognate antigen is unknown.

General observations from the study: Blood T cells, both CD4+ and CD8+, expanded clonally by week 6 at 0.1 to 3.0 mg/kg.

The chain recombines TRBV2 with TRBJ1-1, with 9 bases fitting TRBD1. Sequenced material: CD4+ or CD8+ T cells sorted from blood, taken in a trial of the OX40 agonist ivuxolimab. This receptor was obtained from an adult with an advanced solid tumor such as melanoma, head and neck, liver or kidney cancer. The CDR3 bases are TGTGCCAGCAGTAGCCGGACAGGGGTGAACACTGAAGCTTTCTTT. Protein sequence: CASSSRTGVNTEAFF.